This T cell receptor (beta chain) was captured by sequencing in a study of T cell responses to AZD1222 COVID-19 vaccine. Only a few counts were recorded for this clone. The CDR3 runs to 12 residues. Looked up from germline, CDR1 is SGHKS and CDR2 is YYEKEE (reference sequence). With 4 bases removed from V and 2 bases from J, the gap between germline ends came to 7 bases. Assay used: immunoSEQ multiplex PCR; TCRdb lists only in-frame clones, some missing. Of about 100,000 clones listed, roughly 89% are singletons. This clonotype originated in an adult in good health. V gene TRBV5-5 combines with J gene TRBJ2-7; D might be TRBD1 (5 bases). The sample here was peripheral blood, taken on day 0 of AZD1222 vaccination. The CDR3 reads CASSRTTYEQYF. The CDR3 bases are TGTGCCAGCAGCAGGACAACCTACGAGCAGTACTTC.